Detailed here is one T cell receptor (beta chain). Its antigen is still unknown. Every donor was a Caucasian adult from Nashville, Tennessee. The data originate from a study of shared clonotypes between healthy human individuals. Broader study findings: Sharing across four donors was highest in naive CD4 (roughly 5%) and lowest in memory CD8 (approximately 0.4%).

The germline V and J ends were trimmed by 0 bases and 7 bases, with 9 bases remaining between them. This CDR3 region has 13 residues. Germline V gene data show CDR1 as MNHNS and CDR2 as SASEGT. Clones were sequenced by immunoSEQ multiplex PCR, and TCRdb holds only the in-frame ones, with some missing. This table holds over 850,000 clones, around three quarters found once. Sequences were obtained from memory CD4+ T cells from PBMCs. As to subset: CD45RA-negative fraction. The V and J genes are TRBV6-1 and TRBJ1-2; D remains ambiguous. The clonotype originates from a man aged 18-30 years in good health. Some clones in this sample may be carry-over from other donors' samples. This CDR3 reads CASSEAVTRGYTF. The CDR3 DNA reads TGTGCCAGCAGTGAAGCAGTCACCCGTGGCTACACCTTC.